A single sample is the source of the 21 T cell receptor beta chains below, sequenced in a study of T cells in Graves' hyperthyroidism and ophthalmopathy. Using RNA transcripts as the source, TCR beta CDR3 regions were amplified. A first-round RT-PCR of the TCR CDR3 used the HTBI primer set. Each CDR3 protein gets one entry after TCRdb re-called the multiplex PCR reads with MiXCR. There are about 640,000 distinct CDR3 sequences in the sample; less than 25% occur only once, and 30% to 40% lies in the top ten. The sequenced material came from blood. Source of these receptors: a man aged 25-45 years with Graves' ophthalmopathy.

This clonotype was counted many times. The chain combines TRBV28 with TRBJ2-1; D perhaps matches TRBD1 (6 bases). The germline V gene has CDR1 MDHEN and CDR2 SYDVKM. The CDR3 totals 17 residues. Trimming shortened V by 2 bases and J by 2 bases, and 16 bases separated the two germline ends. This CDR3 reads CASSLPHRWDTYNEQFF. In DNA form, the CDR3 reads TGTGCCAGCAGTTTACCCCACCGATGGGACACCTACAATGAGCAGTTCTTC.

This clonotype was picked up many times. The chain carries TRBV2 and TRBJ2-7, with TRBD1 matching 10 bases. The junction had 11 bases not matched to a gene; V was cut back by 7 bases and J by 2 bases. Germline V gene lookup returns CDR1 SNHLY and CDR2 FYNNEI. The CDR3 covers 16 residues. Written as DNA, the CDR3 is TGTGCCAGCACTCTCCCTCCGGGACAGGGGACCTACGAGCAGTACTTC. It encodes CASTLPPGQGTYEQYF.

In this sample, this clonotype turned up a few times. This chain links TRBV5-6 with TRBJ2-3; 11 bases map to TRBD2. This CDR3 is built from 15 residues. Germline CDR1 is SGHDT and CDR2 is YYEEEE. V trimming: 4 bases; J trimming: 4 bases; junction bases outside the gene matches: 5. The CDR3 protein is CASSPTSGTPDTQYF. CDR3 nucleotides: TGTGCCAGCAGCCCGACTAGCGGGACTCCAGATACGCAGTATTTT.

This clonotype was seen a handful of times. The CDR3 spells CASSATGNTIYF. CDR3 DNA sequence: TGTGCCAGCAGCGCTACTGGAAACACCATATATTTT. The chain combines TRBV11-2 with TRBJ1-3; D gene unclear. The CDR3 is made up of 12 amino acids. Germline V gene data show CDR1 as SGHAT and CDR2 as FQNNGV. The V gene lost 5 bases and the J gene lost 2 bases, with 4 bases spanning the gap.

The gene calls are TRBV20-1 and TRBJ2-7; 8 positions match TRBD1. CDR3 length: 15 residues. V was pared by 2 bases and J by 0 bases, with 6 bases of the junction left unmatched. From germline, CDR1 is DFQATT and CDR2 SNEGSKA (reference sequence). The CDR3 DNA reads as TGCAGTGCTAGATACCGGGACAGGAGCTCCTACGAGCAGTACTTC. Amino acids: CSARYRDRSSYEQYF.

This clonotype was counted ten times or more. V usage is TRBV5-1 and J usage is TRBJ1-4; D is undetermined. The V end lost 0 bases, the J end lost 5 bases, and 11 bases lay between the germline ends. This CDR3 spans 15 amino acids. In germline, CDR1 is SGHRS, CDR2 YFSETQ. CDR3: CASSLAWERNEKLFF. The CDR3 DNA is TGCGCCAGCAGCTTGGCCTGGGAAAGAAATGAAAAACTGTTTTTT.

The chain combines TRBV20-1 with TRBJ2-7, with 9 bases fitting TRBD2. The CDR3 consists of 14 residues. CDR1 and CDR2 (germline): DFQATT, SNEGSKA (reference sequence). V shed 4 bases, J shed 2 bases, and the junction held 6 bases outside the gene matches. CDR3 protein: CSAIIAGVTYEQYF. CDR3 DNA sequence: TGCAGTGCTATCATAGCGGGAGTTACCTACGAGCAGTACTTC.

The sample holds many counts of this clonotype. V usage is TRBV7-8 and J usage is TRBJ2-7; TRBD2 aligns across 14 bases. CDR3 size: 16 residues. Germline V gives CDR1 SGHVS, CDR2 FQNEAQ. Trimming cost V 5 bases and J 7 bases; bases outside gene matches: 10. The CDR3 spells CASSPYPGTSGGEQYF. CDR3 nucleotides: TGTGCCAGCAGCCCATACCCCGGGACTAGCGGGGGTGAGCAGTACTTC.

As to this clonotype: Possible read error: a much larger clone is one base away. The genes are TRBV7-2 and TRBJ2-1, with a tentative D call TRBD2 (7 bases). Germline CDR1 reads SGHTA; CDR2 reads FQGNSA. The CDR3 is 17 amino acids. The CDR3 is CASSLGRGRAGGNEQLF. DNA of the CDR3: TGTGCCAGCAGCTTGGGTAGGGGGAGGGCTGGAGGCAATGAGCAGCTCTTC.

This clonotype was detected only a few times. This chain links TRBV5-5 with TRBJ1-1; 9 nucleotides align to TRBD1. The junction had 10 bases not matched to a gene; V was cut back by 4 bases and J by 12 bases. Germline lookup yields CDR1 SGHKS and CDR2 YYEKEE (reference sequence). There are 13 residues in the CDR3. The CDR3 reads CASSNRTGVVSFF. Written as DNA, the CDR3 is TGTGCCAGCAGCAACAGGACAGGGGTGGTATCTTTCTTT. The whole variable domain, filled in from reference TRBV5-5 and TRBJ1-1, reads DAGVTQSPTHLIKTRGQQVTLRCSPISGHKSVSWYQQVLGQGPQFIFQYYEKEERGRGNFPDRFSARQFPNYSSELNVNALLLGDSALYLCASSNRTGVVSFFGQGTRLTVV.

J is TRBJ1-2 and V is TRBV7-2; D is unclear. V was shortened by 3 bases and J by 4 bases, with 15 bases between the two germline ends. This CDR3 spans 15 amino acids. The germline V gene has CDR1 SGHTA and CDR2 FQGNSA. Here the CDR3 reads CASSFQSRTGYGYTF. CDR3 bases: TGTGCCAGCAGCTTCCAGTCGCGGACGGGCTATGGCTACACCTTC.

The rearrangement links TRBV28 to TRBJ2-1; D unclear. The CDR3 sequence is 12 residues long. Germline V gene data show CDR1 as MDHEN and CDR2 as SYDVKM. The V end lost 6 bases, the J end lost 7 bases, and 10 bases lay between the germline ends. CDR3 amino acids: CASSQDPNEQFF. The CDR3 DNA sequence: TGTGCCAGCAGCCAAGACCCGAATGAGCAGTTCTTC.

Regarding this clonotype: A much larger clonotype is one base distant, so this may be a read error. This chain uses TRBV28 with TRBJ1-5, with D unclear. V lost 5 bases and J lost 0, with 8 bases in between. CDR1 is MDHEN and CDR2 is SYDVKM in the germline V gene. The CDR3 length is 14 residues. The CDR3 sequence is CASSVLDSNQPQHF. In DNA, the CDR3 is TGTGCCAGCAGTGTGTTGGATAGCAATCAGCCCCAGCATTTT.

The gene calls are TRBV27 and TRBJ2-2; D unresolved. With 5 bases removed from V and 6 bases from J, the gap between germline ends came to 16 bases. Germline assignment: CDR1 MNHEY and CDR2 SMNVEV (reference sequence). The CDR3 totals 15 residues. The CDR3, as DNA: TGTGCCAGCAGTGGTGGGCTTAGGGTACCCGGGGAGCTGTTTTTT. Translation gives CASSGGLRVPGELFF.

This clonotype was picked up many times. J is TRBJ1-2 and V is TRBV6-1, with a weak D call TRBD1 (5 bases). The CDR3 is made up of 11 amino acids. Germline lookup yields CDR1 MNHNS and CDR2 SASEGT. The V and J ends lost 8 bases and 8 bases respectively, with 12 bases between them. CDR3 nucleotide sequence: TGTGCCAGCGGGACCGACTGGGGCTACACCTTC. It yields the protein CASGTDWGYTF.

CDR3 DNA: TGTGCCACCAGTGAGTGGGGGGCGAACCAGCCCCAGCATTTT. Protein: CATSEWGANQPQHF. The rearrangement links TRBV24-1 to TRBJ1-5, with a possible D match to TRBD1 (6 bases). Germline V lookup: CDR1 KGHDR, CDR2 SFDVKD. The V end was cut by 4 bases, the J end by 7 bases, with 13 bases between. This CDR3 has 14 amino acids.

The chain combines TRBV28 with TRBJ2-7; the match to TRBD1 covers 9 bases. Trimming at V came to 6 bases and at J to 3 bases, leaving 6 bases not matched to a gene. Looked up from germline, CDR1 is MDHEN and CDR2 is SYDVKM. This CDR3 has 14 amino acids. CDR3 residues: CASRGTGNSYEQYF. CDR3 bases: TGTGCCAGCAGGGGGACAGGGAATAGCTACGAGCAGTACTTC.

This clonotype was counted ten times or more. This chain connects TRBV6-5 to TRBJ2-1; D call uncertain. V was clipped by 4 bases and J by 10 bases, with 8 bases between them. In germline, CDR1 is MNHEY, CDR2 SVGAGI. The CDR3 sequence is 11 residues long. CDR3 in DNA: TGTGCCAGCAGTTCCCTCAGGGAGCAGTTCTTC. Its translation is CASSSLREQFF.

The genes are TRBV20-1 and TRBJ2-7, with 10 bases matching TRBD2. Germline V CDR1 and CDR2: DFQATT, SNEGSKA (reference sequence). Trimming took 8 bases from V and 4 from J; bases not matched to a gene: 14. The CDR3 extends over 15 amino acids. The CDR3 reads CSLPGAGTSVYEQYF. The CDR3, as DNA: TGCAGTCTACCTGGGGCGGGGACTAGCGTTTACGAGCAGTACTTC.

This clonotype showed up just a few times. The chain joins TRBV5-6 to TRBJ2-2; the match to TRBD2 covers 7 bases. This CDR3 comprises 15 residues. CDR1 SGHDT and CDR2 YYEEEE come from the germline V gene. V trimming: 0 bases; J trimming: 6 bases; junction bases outside the gene matches: 5. CDR3 loop: CASSLGGRKAGELFF. The CDR3 coding sequence is TGTGCCAGCAGCTTGGGCGGGAGAAAGGCCGGGGAGCTGTTTTTT.

V gene TRBV27 combines with J gene TRBJ2-2; the match to TRBD1 covers 9 bases. CDR1 MNHEY and CDR2 SMNVEV come from the germline V gene (reference sequence). The trim removed 0 bases at V and 7 bases at J, leaving 9 bases unmatched. The CDR3 loop spans 17 amino acids. Here the CDR3 DNA reads TGTGCCAGCAGTTTATCGTTGGGACAGGGCGTTAACGGGGAGCTGTTTTTT. Translation: CASSLSLGQGVNGELFF.